This T cell receptor beta chain was retrieved from a study of shared clonotypes between healthy human individuals. Per the germline V gene, CDR1 is MDHEN and CDR2 is SYDVKM. The CDR3 sequence is 17 residues long. Trimming took off 3 bases at V and 0 bases at J, with 12 bases between the two ends. Assay: immunoSEQ multiplex PCR; the TCRdb copy retains only in-frame clones and omits some. Found here are 1,500,000 or so clones, just under 99% of them singletons; the top ten hold roughly 0.36%. The sequencing input was naive CD4+ T cells sorted from blood. Described subset: CD45RA+ positively selected. The sequence was collected from a man younger than 40 in good health. The V gene is TRBV28, the J gene TRBJ2-6; no clear D gene. The CDR3 reads CASSFLVGPSGANVLTF. In DNA form, the CDR3 reads TGTGCCAGCAGTTTTCTGGTGGGTCCCTCTGGGGCCAACGTCCTGACTTTC.